This T cell receptor (beta chain) was profiled in a study of circulating and synovial CD4+ cells in juvenile arthritis. Points from the study as a whole: Traditional Vbeta family usage analysis missed the pathogenic-like versus bulk difference. Circulating pathogenic-like lymphocytes shared a substantially higher fraction of CDR3 sequences with synovium than bulk blood.

Concerning this clone: Antigen unknown.

CDR1 and CDR2 from the germline V gene are LGHNA and YSLEER. After removal of 1 base from V and 5 bases from J, the junction contained 10 bases not matched to a gene. The CDR3 covers 16 residues. Patients with active juvenile idiopathic arthritis donated these samples. Assay used: immunoSEQ multiplex PCR; TCRdb lists only in-frame clones, some missing. In the table there are around 18,000 clones, under 95% of which are singletons. Sequencing used CD4+ T cells from blood. This chain joins TRBV4-3 and TRBJ2-5; TRBD1 aligns across 7 bases. This clonotype originated in a human donor with juvenile idiopathic arthritis. This CDR3 is CASSQGLSTGDETQYF. CDR3 nucleotide sequence: TGCGCCAGCAGCCAAGGTTTATCTACAGGGGATGAGACCCAGTACTTC.